The 32 T cell receptor beta chains reported below all come from one sample, sequenced in a study of blood T cell repertoires in COVID-19. Profiling relied on immunoSEQ multiplex PCR, and the TCRdb table lists in-frame clones only, not all of them. The sample has fewer than 350,000 clones; about 91% are singletons. Source material: PBMCs or T cells enriched from blood (not recorded which). The receptors shown here come from a woman aged 35 to 49 who had recovered from COVID-19.

The CDR3 DNA reads TGTGCCAGCAGTGCCTTTGGGGCGGGGCTCGGAACCGGGGAGCTGTTTTTT. It codes for CASSAFGAGLGTGELFF. The chain carries TRBV27 and TRBJ2-2; weak D call: TRBD2 (6 bases). CDR1 and CDR2 (germline): MNHEY, SMNVEV (reference sequence). V was pared by 5 bases and J by 5 bases, with 21 bases between. The CDR3 is made up of 17 amino acids.

The chain combines TRBV4-3 with TRBJ2-7; 10 bases fit TRBD2. CDR3 length equals 14 residues. Germline V CDR1 and CDR2: LGHNA, YSLEER. Trimming took 4 bases from V and 3 from J; bases not matched to a gene: 3. CDR3 nucleotides: TGCGCCAGCAGCCCCGGGACTAGCGTCTACGAGCAGTACTTC. Residues: CASSPGTSVYEQYF.

The gene calls are TRBV20-1 and TRBJ2-5; D unresolved. The CDR3 covers 14 residues. With 3 bases removed from V and 5 bases from J, the gap between germline ends came to 16 bases. Per the germline V gene, CDR1 is DFQATT and CDR2 is SNEGSKA (reference sequence). Here the CDR3 reads CSASARHPVETQYF. The CDR3 coding sequence is TGCAGTGCTAGTGCCCGACACCCTGTGGAGACCCAGTACTTC.

The gene calls are TRBV3-1 (or the pseudogene TRBV3-2) and TRBJ2-7; TRBD1 is a possible D gene (6 bases). V lost 2 bases and J lost 4, with 12 bases in between. The germline gives CDR1 LGHDT, CDR2 YNNKEL (reference sequence). The CDR3 length is 14 residues. The CDR3 nucleotides are TGTGCCAGCAGCCAACGGGACAATGCTTACGAGCAGTACTTC. Residues: CASSQRDNAYEQYF.

The chain recombines TRBV23-1 with TRBJ1-1; TRBD1 is a possible D gene (5 bases). TRBV23-1 is marked as an open reading frame, function uncertain. V gave up 4 bases and J gave up 3 bases, with 18 bases separating them. The CDR3 consists of 16 residues. The CDR3 loop is CASSPPTLARDTEAFF. DNA for the CDR3: TGCGCCAGCAGTCCACCTACTCTCGCCAGGGACACTGAAGCTTTCTTT.

This clone has only one observation. The chain joins TRBV6-5 to TRBJ1-1; D is perhaps TRBD1 (5 bases). CDR3 size: 13 residues. Deletions cut 6 bases from V and 1 base from J, with 9 bases between. The germline gives CDR1 MNHEY, CDR2 SVGAGI. The CDR3 region is CASSTGQNTEAFF. The CDR3 coding sequence is TGTGCCAGCAGCACCGGACAGAACACTGAAGCTTTCTTT.

On this clone: An end of the junction differs from the germline gene, which may be a read error. This chain uses TRBV6-2 or TRBV6-3 with TRBJ2-1; the match to TRBD2 covers 7 bases. Germline V gene sequence: CDR1 MNHEY, CDR2 SVGEGT. The CDR3 contains 14 residues. The CDR3 protein is CASSYEETAGRKVF. CDR3 DNA sequence: TGTGCCAGCAGTTACGAAGAGACAGCGGGAAGGAAGGTCTTC.

This chain joins TRBV7-5 and TRBJ2-5; the table's D call TRBD2 went unverified against the DNA. TRBV7-5 is annotated as a pseudogene. CDR3 size: 15 residues. DNA of the CDR3: TGTGCCAGAAGCTTAGAAGGAGACAGCGGGGAGACCCAGTACTTC. Protein: CARSLEGDSGETQYF.

The chain employs TRBV6-2 or TRBV6-3 and TRBJ2-5, with a tentative D call TRBD2 (7 bases). Germline V gene data show CDR1 as MNHEY and CDR2 as SVGEGT. This CDR3 is 15 amino acids long. Trimming took 2 bases from V and 1 from J, leaving 11 bases between them. The CDR3 nucleotides read TGTGCCAGCAGTTACGGGGGAGGGGGCCAAGAGACCCAGTACTTC. Its translation: CASSYGGGGQETQYF.

The chain recombines TRBV11-3 with TRBJ1-1; D not certain. Germline-derived CDR1 and CDR2 are SGHNT and YENEEA. Trimming cost V 3 bases and J 5 bases, with 13 bases left between them. The CDR3 sequence is 14 residues long. CDR3 sequence: CASSFDIINTEAFF. The CDR3 nucleotides read TGTGCCAGCAGCTTCGACATAATTAATACTGAAGCTTTCTTT.

The rearrangement joins TRBV2 to TRBJ2-4, with 9 bases fitting TRBD2. Germline V gene data show CDR1 as SNHLY and CDR2 as FYNNEI. V shed 8 bases, J shed 0 bases, and the junction held 8 bases outside the gene matches. This CDR3 contains 16 residues. The CDR3 protein is CASGLAPLLAKNIQYF. The DNA for the CDR3 is TGTGCCAGCGGACTAGCGCCACTACTAGCCAAAAACATTCAGTACTTC.

The rearrangement links TRBV7-2 to TRBJ1-5; D unresolved. Trimming stripped 1 base from V and 0 bases from J, with 7 bases between. The CDR3 is made up of 15 amino acids. Germline V lookup: CDR1 SGHTA, CDR2 FQGNSA. The CDR3 protein is CASSLDLLSNQPQHF. CDR3 DNA sequence: TGTGCCAGCAGCTTAGATTTACTTAGCAATCAGCCCCAGCATTTT.

This sequence joins TRBV11-3 and TRBJ2-5; 8 bases match TRBD2. From germline, CDR1 is SGHNT and CDR2 YENEEA. The V gene end was trimmed by 5 bases and the J gene end by 2 bases; junction bases not matched to a gene: 1. The CDR3 covers 13 residues. CDR3 sequence reads: CASSRGGQETQYF. The CDR3 DNA is TGTGCCAGCAGCCGGGGGGGTCAAGAGACCCAGTACTTC.

V usage is TRBV15 and J usage is TRBJ2-7, with 12 nucleotides matching TRBD1. V lost 4 bases to trimming and J lost 7 bases; unmatched junction nucleotides: 8. Germline V CDR1 and CDR2: LNHNV, YYDKDF (reference sequence). The CDR3 consists of 15 residues. CDR3 loop: CATSTGTGGAEEQYF. CDR3 in DNA: TGTGCCACCAGCACGGGGACAGGGGGCGCCGAAGAGCAGTACTTC. The full variable domain, completed using reference TRBV15 and TRBJ2-7, is DAMVIQNPRYQVTQFGKPVTLSCSQTLNHNVMYWYQQKSSQAPKLLFHYYDKDFNNEADTPDNFQSRRPNTSFCFLDIRSPGLGDTAMYLCATSTGTGGAEEQYFGPGTRLTVT.

CDR3 protein: CASSYGQDYEQYF. The CDR3 region has the DNA TGTGCCAGCAGTTATGGACAGGACTACGAGCAGTACTTC. The V call is TRBV2, the J call TRBJ2-7; TRBD1 matches at 7 bases. The CDR3 is made up of 13 amino acids. Germline V CDR1 and CDR2: SNHLY, FYNNEI. The V gene end was trimmed by 5 bases and the J gene end by 3 bases; junction bases not matched to a gene: 4. The full variable domain, its missing parts supplied by reference TRBV2 and TRBJ2-7, is EPEVTQTPSHQVTQMGQEVILRCVPISNHLYFYWYRQILGQKVEFLVSFYNNEISEKSEIFDDQFSVERPDGSNFTLKIRSTKLEDSAMYFCASSYGQDYEQYFGPGTRLTVT.

This clone has only a few counts. V and J are TRBV7-2 and TRBJ2-3, with TRBD1 matching 9 bases. V lost 3 bases and J lost 2; bases outside the gene matches: 3. Looked up from germline, CDR1 is SGHTA and CDR2 is FQGNSA. This CDR3 has 15 amino acids. The CDR3 here is CASSLWDRVTDTQYF. The CDR3 bases are TGTGCCAGCAGCTTGTGGGACAGGGTCACAGATACGCAGTATTTT.

This clone appeared a few times. This chain links TRBV15 with TRBJ1-2; 8 positions agree with TRBD1. The V gene's germline CDR1 is LNHNV and CDR2 YYDKDF (reference sequence). CDR3 length: 14 residues. Trimming cost V 5 bases and J 6 bases; bases outside gene matches: 8. The CDR3 coding sequence is TGTGCCACCAGCCCCCGGGGCAGGGGGCATGGCTACACCTTC. This sequence encodes CATSPRGRGHGYTF.

This chain uses TRBV9 with TRBJ2-1; 9 bases line up with TRBD1. Germline lookup yields CDR1 SGDLS and CDR2 YYNGEE. With 0 bases clipped from V and 8 bases from J, the junction kept 9 bases outside the gene matches. CDR3 length equals 16 residues. The CDR3 region has the DNA TGTGCCAGCAGCGTAGAAGTTAGTGGACAGGGGCATGAGCAGTTCTTC. Its translation is CASSVEVSGQGHEQFF.

The chain combines TRBV7-2 with TRBJ2-1; TRBD2 agrees at 11 bases. V lost 1 base to trimming and J lost 9 bases; unmatched junction nucleotides: 2. Germline CDR1 reads SGHTA; CDR2 reads FQGNSA. The CDR3 totals 14 residues. The CDR3 bases are TGTGCCAGCAGCTTAGAAGGGACTAGCGGTGAGCAGTTCTTC. Translation gives CASSLEGTSGEQFF.

This rearrangement joins TRBV4-3 to TRBJ2-7; 9 bases line up with TRBD2. Germline-derived CDR1 and CDR2 are LGHNA and YSLEER. CDR3 size: 17 residues. V was clipped by 1 base and J by 0 bases; unmatched bases: 7. CDR3 residues: CASSQVVAGVSSYEQYF. Written as DNA, the CDR3 is TGCGCCAGCAGCCAAGTGGTAGCGGGGGTCAGCTCCTACGAGCAGTACTTC.

The genes are TRBV29-1 and TRBJ1-2; D possibly corresponds to TRBD1 (6 bases). V lost 7 bases to trimming and J lost 4 bases, with 16 bases between them. The CDR3 has 13 residues. CDR1 is SQVTM and CDR2 is ANQGSEA in the germline V gene. CDR3 residues: CSAQGYTSYGYTF. CDR3 DNA: TGCAGCGCCCAGGGGTATACAAGCTATGGCTACACCTTC.

This clone was seen more than once but under ten times. J is TRBJ2-7 and V is TRBV9; 10 nucleotides line up with TRBD1. Germline-derived CDR1 and CDR2 are SGDLS and YYNGEE. The junction had 5 bases not matched to a gene; V was cut back by 0 bases and J by 2 bases. The CDR3 spans 16 residues. The CDR3 region is CASSVAPGQGTYEQYF. DNA of the CDR3: TGTGCCAGCAGCGTAGCCCCGGGACAGGGGACCTACGAGCAGTACTTC.

The V gene is TRBV5-6, the J gene TRBJ2-1; possible D gene TRBD2, 5 bases. Trimming shortened V by 2 bases and J by 2 bases, and 11 bases separated the two germline ends. The CDR3 totals 15 residues. Germline-derived CDR1 and CDR2 are SGHDT and YYEEEE. The CDR3 spells CASSFGQTTYNEQFF. CDR3 nucleotides: TGTGCCAGCAGCTTCGGGCAGACTACCTACAATGAGCAGTTCTTC.

The chain uses TRBV19 and TRBJ1-5; D possibly corresponds to TRBD1 (5 bases). The CDR3 has 19 amino acids. Trimming removed 4 bases at V and 2 bases at J, with 24 bases between. The germline V gene encodes CDR1 LNHDA and CDR2 SQIVND (reference sequence). Here the CDR3 DNA reads TGTGCCAGTAGTACCCTAAAAGGGGTAAGGGATTGGGGCAATCAGCCCCAGCATTTT. Its protein product is CASSTLKGVRDWGNQPQHF.

This clone was picked up one time. The gene calls are TRBV2 and TRBJ2-3, with 10 nucleotides matching TRBD1. V shed 0 bases and J 3 bases; nucleotides not matched to a gene: 6. The germline V gene encodes CDR1 SNHLY and CDR2 FYNNEI. This CDR3 is built from 17 residues. CDR3 sequence reads: CASSEALDRGRTDTQYF. In nucleotides, the CDR3 is TGTGCCAGCAGTGAAGCCCTAGACAGGGGGCGAACAGATACGCAGTATTTT.

The chain uses TRBV4-3 and TRBJ2-1, with D possibly being TRBD2 (6 bases). The CDR3 spans 14 residues. Germline-derived CDR1 and CDR2 are LGHNA and YSLEER. V dropped 0 bases and J dropped 15 bases, with 18 bases sitting between them. The CDR3 bases are TGCGCCAGCAGCCAAGATCGGGGTAGGGGACTCGGGTTCTTC. Translated, it gives CASSQDRGRGLGFF.

A few counts support this clone. The chain employs TRBV19 and TRBJ1-5; TRBD1 agrees at 8 bases. Germline loops: CDR1 LNHDA, CDR2 SQIVND (reference sequence). Trimming at V came to 4 bases and at J to 1 base, leaving 9 bases not matched to a gene. This CDR3 contains 17 residues. CDR3 protein: CASSNNPGGASNQPQHF. DNA for the CDR3: TGTGCCAGTAGTAATAACCCAGGGGGCGCAAGCAATCAGCCCCAGCATTTT.

The chain carries TRBV5-6 and TRBJ2-7; maybe TRBD2 (5 bases). CDR1 and CDR2 (germline): SGHDT, YYEEEE. CDR3 length equals 15 residues. The ends were cut back, 4 bases at V and 1 base at J, with 15 bases in the middle. The CDR3 is CASSPVGEKSYEQYF. The CDR3 region has the DNA TGTGCCAGCAGCCCCGTCGGGGAGAAATCCTACGAGCAGTACTTC.

The rearrangement links TRBV7-8 to TRBJ2-1; TRBD2 matches 13 bases. The CDR3 length is 17 residues. J was trimmed by 9 bases and V by 1 base; bases with no gene match: 9. Germline V lookup: CDR1 SGHVS, CDR2 FQNEAQ. CDR3 coding DNA: TGTGCCAGCAGCTTAGGTACTAGCGGGAGGGCCTGGGGTGAGCAGTTCTTC. Translation: CASSLGTSGRAWGEQFF.

V is TRBV4-1 and J is TRBJ1-2; D uncertain. Germline loops: CDR1 MGHRA, CDR2 YSYEKL. The CDR3 covers 14 residues. Trimming pared 4 bases from V and 0 bases from J, leaving 9 bases between. The CDR3 region has the DNA TGCGCCAGCAGCCTTTCGCGAGCTAACTATGGCTACACCTTC. Its protein is CASSLSRANYGYTF.

The V and J genes are TRBV27 and TRBJ1-2; D gene unclear. The CDR3 is made up of 14 amino acids. Germline V gives CDR1 MNHEY, CDR2 SMNVEV (reference sequence). V was cut by 5 bases and J by 8 bases, with 18 bases left in between. The CDR3, as DNA: TGTGCCAGCAGTCATACGAGCGGCAATGAAGGCTACACCTTC. Encoded protein: CASSHTSGNEGYTF.

This chain joins TRBV27 and TRBJ2-7, with 10 bases that match TRBD2. In germline, CDR1 is MNHEY, CDR2 SMNVEV (reference sequence). The V segment lost 6 bases and the J segment 0 bases; nucleotides outside the gene matches: 2. The CDR3 loop spans 14 amino acids. The CDR3 protein is CASSWTSGSYEQYF. CDR3 coding DNA: TGTGCCAGCAGCTGGACTAGCGGCTCCTACGAGCAGTACTTC.